The clone carrying this T cell receptor (beta chain) was counted ten times or more. Antigen: not known. Per germline, CDR1 SEHNR and CDR2 FQNEAQ (reference sequence). CDR3 length: 15 residues. V was clipped by 6 bases and J by 4 bases, with 15 bases between them. The record originates from a study of identical twins. Study-wide results and caveats: Reduced insertions were recorded for abundant cord blood beta clonotypes, with no such pattern in memory repertoires.

TCRdb independently ran MiXCR on the 5' RACE reads; one entry per CDR3 protein. The sample consists of about 470,000 distinct CDR3 sequences, 24% of them appearing once. The same data also contributed to another study, on T cells expressing NK-cell markers. That study reports: Sorted CD3+CD56-NKG2C+, CD3+CD56+NKG2C+ and CD3+CD56+NKG2C- T cells supplied the TCR beta repertoires.

This chain connects TRBV7-9 to TRBJ2-2; D may be TRBD2 (6 bases). The sequencing sample was made of CD4+ T cells sorted from blood. This sequence was found in a woman aged 18-29 years in good health. CDR3 coding DNA: TGTGCCAGCAGTTTCGCATTCGGGGGCACCGGGGAGCTGTTTTTT. Translated: CASSFAFGGTGELFF. The variable domain in full, with the rest retrieved from reference TRBV7-9 and TRBJ2-2, is DTGVSQNPRHKITKRGQNVTFRCDPISEHNRLYWYRQTLGQGPEFLTYFQNEAQLEKSRLLSDRFSAERPKGSFSTLEIQRTEQGDSAMYLCASSFAFGGTGELFFGEGSRLTVL.